The 8 T cell receptor beta chains given below trace back to one sample, sequenced in a study of chemoradiotherapy in HPV16-positive cancers. Produced via immunoSEQ multiplex PCR; TCRdb's table is partial and in-frame only. The sample has about 68,000 clones; about 88% are singletons. Material: blood, obtained from a patient who underwent chemoradiotherapy. Receptors originate from a human donor with HPV-associated anogenital cancer.

The rearrangement joins TRBV19 to TRBJ2-7; the D gene is possibly TRBD2 (6 bases). V lost 1 base to trimming and J lost 1 base, with 8 bases between them. This CDR3 has 14 amino acids. Germline values: CDR1 LNHDA, CDR2 SQIVND (reference sequence). In DNA, the CDR3 is TGTGCCAGTAGTATAGCTGCGGGGTCCTACGAGCAGTACTTC. Its translation is CASSIAAGSYEQYF.

The CDR3 region is CASSELAQSVGSYNSPLHF. The CDR3 DNA sequence: TGCGCCAGCAGTGAGTTGGCCCAGAGCGTCGGCTCCTATAATTCACCCCTCCACTTT. The V and J genes are TRBV10-2 and TRBJ1-6, with D unclear. This CDR3 contains 19 residues. CDR1 and CDR2 (germline): WSHSY, SAAADI. The V end was cut by 1 base, the J end by 0 bases, with 16 bases between.

The chain couples TRBV6-5 to TRBJ1-6, with no clear D. The CDR3 runs to 14 residues. CDR1 and CDR2 (germline): MNHEY, SVGAGI. Trimming removed 11 bases from V and 5 bases from J, with 16 bases in between. In DNA, the CDR3 is TGTGCCTCCAAGGTTTCCCTGCATAATTCACCCCTCCACTTT. It specifies CASKVSLHNSPLHF.

This clone was detected a few times. V gene TRBV5-1 combines with J gene TRBJ1-2; TRBD1 matches at 11 bases. Trimming at V came to 4 bases and at J to 7 bases, leaving 9 bases not matched to a gene. This CDR3 is 15 amino acids long. Germline CDR1 reads SGHRS; CDR2 reads YFSETQ. As DNA, the CDR3 is TGCGCCAGCAGCCAAGGACAGGGGGCGGCCCGTGGCTACACCTTC. It specifies CASSQGQGAARGYTF.

V usage is TRBV19 and J usage is TRBJ2-5, with 10 bases aligning to TRBD1. The junction had 9 bases not matched to a gene; V was cut back by 6 bases and J by 5 bases. The CDR3 loop spans 15 amino acids. Germline V gene lookup returns CDR1 LNHDA and CDR2 SQIVND (reference sequence). CDR3 protein: CASRGPGQGQETQYF. The CDR3 DNA follows: TGTGCCAGTAGGGGACCGGGACAGGGGCAGGAGACCCAGTACTTC.

The rearrangement uses TRBV5-1 and TRBJ2-4; no definite D call. V shed 7 bases and J shed 11 bases, with 7 bases lying between them. In germline, CDR1 is SGHRS, CDR2 YFSETQ. The CDR3 totals 9 residues. The CDR3 is CASGPFQYF. The CDR3 DNA reads as TGCGCCAGCGGCCCCTTTCAGTACTTC.

The chain recombines TRBV11-2 with TRBJ2-5; D not resolved. Trimming shortened V by 8 bases and J by 8 bases, and 12 bases separated the two germline ends. Germline V gives CDR1 SGHAT, CDR2 FQNNGV. The CDR3 consists of 11 residues. CDR3 sequence reads: CASLEKGTQYF. CDR3 in DNA: TGTGCCAGCTTGGAGAAGGGAACCCAGTACTTC.

The chain employs TRBV4-1 and TRBJ2-1; D call uncertain. The germline V gene has CDR1 MGHRA and CDR2 YSYEKL. CDR3 length equals 18 residues. V was shortened by 1 base and J by 3 bases, with 19 bases between the two germline ends. The CDR3 bases are TGCGCCAGCAGCCAAGGGTCGGCGCTACCAGCTGACTACAATGAGCAGTTCTTC. Translated: CASSQGSALPADYNEQFF.